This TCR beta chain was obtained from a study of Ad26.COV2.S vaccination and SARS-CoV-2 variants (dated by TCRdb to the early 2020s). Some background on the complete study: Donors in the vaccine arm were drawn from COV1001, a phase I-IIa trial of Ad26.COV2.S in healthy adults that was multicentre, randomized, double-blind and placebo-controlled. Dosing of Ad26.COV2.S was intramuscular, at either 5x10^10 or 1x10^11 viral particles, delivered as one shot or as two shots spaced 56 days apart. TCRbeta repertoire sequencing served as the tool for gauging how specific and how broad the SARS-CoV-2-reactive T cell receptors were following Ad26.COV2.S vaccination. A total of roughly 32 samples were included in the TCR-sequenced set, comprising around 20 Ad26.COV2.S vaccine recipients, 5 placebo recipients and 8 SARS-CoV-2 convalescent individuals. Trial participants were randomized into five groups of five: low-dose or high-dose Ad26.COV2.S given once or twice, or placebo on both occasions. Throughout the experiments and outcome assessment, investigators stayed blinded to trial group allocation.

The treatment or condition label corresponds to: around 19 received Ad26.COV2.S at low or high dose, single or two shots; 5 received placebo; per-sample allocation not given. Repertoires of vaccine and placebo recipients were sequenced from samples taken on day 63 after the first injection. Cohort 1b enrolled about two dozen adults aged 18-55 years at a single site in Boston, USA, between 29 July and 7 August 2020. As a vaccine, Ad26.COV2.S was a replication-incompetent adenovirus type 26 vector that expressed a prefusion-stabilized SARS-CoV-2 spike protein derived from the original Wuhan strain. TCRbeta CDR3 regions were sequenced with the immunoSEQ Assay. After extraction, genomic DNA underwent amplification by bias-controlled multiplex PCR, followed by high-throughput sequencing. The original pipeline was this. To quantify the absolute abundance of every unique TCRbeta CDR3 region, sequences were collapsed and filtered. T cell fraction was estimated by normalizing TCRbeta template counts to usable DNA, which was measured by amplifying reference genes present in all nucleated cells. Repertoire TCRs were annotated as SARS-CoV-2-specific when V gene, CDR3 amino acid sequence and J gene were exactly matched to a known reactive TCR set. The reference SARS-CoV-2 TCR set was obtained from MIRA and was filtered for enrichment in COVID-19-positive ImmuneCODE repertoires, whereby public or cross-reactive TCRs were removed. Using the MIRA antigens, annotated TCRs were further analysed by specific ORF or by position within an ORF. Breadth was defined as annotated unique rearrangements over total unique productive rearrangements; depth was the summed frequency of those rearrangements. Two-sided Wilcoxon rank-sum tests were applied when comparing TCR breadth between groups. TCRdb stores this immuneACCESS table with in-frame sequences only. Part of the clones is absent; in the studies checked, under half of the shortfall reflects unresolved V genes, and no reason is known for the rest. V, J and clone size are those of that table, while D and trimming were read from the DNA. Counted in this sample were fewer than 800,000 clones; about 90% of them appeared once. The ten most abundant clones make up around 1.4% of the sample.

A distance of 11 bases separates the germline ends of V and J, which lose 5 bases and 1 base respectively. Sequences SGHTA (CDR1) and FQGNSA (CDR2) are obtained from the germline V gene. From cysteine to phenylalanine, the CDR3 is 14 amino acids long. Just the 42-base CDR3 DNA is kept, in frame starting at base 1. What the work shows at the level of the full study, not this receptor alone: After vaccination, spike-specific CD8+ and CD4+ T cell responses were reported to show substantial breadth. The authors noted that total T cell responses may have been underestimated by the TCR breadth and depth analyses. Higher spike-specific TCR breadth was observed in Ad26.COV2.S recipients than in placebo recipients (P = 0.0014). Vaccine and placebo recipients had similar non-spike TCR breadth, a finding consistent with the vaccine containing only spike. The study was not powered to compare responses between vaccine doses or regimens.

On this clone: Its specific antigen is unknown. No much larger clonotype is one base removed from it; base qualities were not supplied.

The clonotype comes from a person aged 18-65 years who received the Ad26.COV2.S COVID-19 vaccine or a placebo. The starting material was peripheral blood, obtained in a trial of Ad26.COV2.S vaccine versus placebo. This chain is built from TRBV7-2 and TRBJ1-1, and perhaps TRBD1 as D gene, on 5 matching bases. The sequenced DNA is TGTGCCAGCAGCGTACAGGATCGGAACACTGAAGCTTTCTTT. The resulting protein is CASSVQDRNTEAFF.